Listed here are 8 T cell receptor beta chains from one sample, sequenced in a study of OX40 agonist ivuxolimab in advanced cancers. TCRdb keeps only in-frame clones here, not all; method: immunoSEQ multiplex PCR. Of 100,000 or so clones listed, under 95% are singletons. The sequences come from CD4+ or CD8+ T cells sorted from blood, collected in a trial of the OX40 agonist ivuxolimab. Receptor source: an adult with an advanced solid tumor such as melanoma, head and neck, liver or kidney cancer.

V is TRBV6-1 and J is TRBJ2-3, with D perhaps matching TRBD1 (5 bases). V was clipped by 7 bases and J by 7 bases, with 18 bases between them. This CDR3 is built from 14 residues. The germline V gene encodes CDR1 MNHNS and CDR2 SASEGT. This chain's CDR3 is CASTVTDPLNTQYF. As DNA, the CDR3 is TGTGCCAGCACCGTGACAGATCCACTTAATACGCAGTATTTT.

This chain links TRBV7-2 with TRBJ1-2; D possibly corresponds to TRBD1 (6 bases). The germline V and J ends were trimmed by 1 base and 4 bases, with 13 bases remaining between them. The CDR3 is 15 residues long. The germline V gene encodes CDR1 SGHTA and CDR2 FQGNSA. CDR3 nucleotide sequence: TGTGCCAGCAGCTTAGGCGGGCAGGGGATCTATGGCTACACCTTC. Its translation is CASSLGGQGIYGYTF.

A single count supports this clone. The genes are TRBV28 and TRBJ1-2, with D maybe TRBD1 (5 bases). Between the trimmed V and J ends, which lost 5 bases and 1 base, there was a span of 14 bases. Germline V gene lookup returns CDR1 MDHEN and CDR2 SYDVKM. The CDR3 consists of 15 residues. In DNA form, the CDR3 reads TGTGCCAGCAGTCAGATCAGGGCCTATAACTATGGCTACACCTTC. Amino acid sequence: CASSQIRAYNYGYTF.

The rearrangement links TRBV7-9 to TRBJ2-7, with 7 nucleotides matching TRBD1. The J segment lost 4 bases and the V segment lost 2 bases, leaving 8 bases of the junction unmatched. The CDR3 runs to 15 residues. Germline CDR1 and CDR2: SEHNR and FQNEAQ (reference sequence). The chain's CDR3 is CASSLTSGQNYEQYF. The CDR3 coding sequence is TGTGCCAGCAGCTTAACGTCGGGACAGAATTACGAGCAGTACTTC.

The rearrangement joins TRBV27 to TRBJ2-1; 7 bases agree with TRBD2. Per germline, CDR1 MNHEY and CDR2 SMNVEV (reference sequence). The junction had 10 bases not matched to a gene; V was cut back by 4 bases and J by 10 bases. The CDR3 covers 14 residues. CDR3 nucleotides: TGTGCCAGCAGTTCTAGCGGACCTACAATCGAGCAGTTCTTC. This codes for CASSSSGPTIEQFF.

This clone appeared a few times. CDR3 DNA sequence: TGTGCCAGTAGTGCTAGCGTAGACACCGGGGAGCTGTTTTTT. Its protein is CASSASVDTGELFF. V usage is TRBV19 and J usage is TRBJ2-2, with D possibly being TRBD2 (6 bases). Germline V CDR1 and CDR2: LNHDA, SQIVND (reference sequence). The CDR3 covers 14 residues. V was shortened by 5 bases and J by 3 bases, with 10 bases between the two germline ends.

The chain employs TRBV28 and TRBJ2-7; 9 bases map to TRBD2. J was trimmed by 2 bases and V by 7 bases; bases with no gene match: 3. Germline CDR1 is MDHEN and CDR2 is SYDVKM. This CDR3 spans 13 amino acids. The CDR3 loop is CASKRGAAYEQYF. The DNA for the CDR3 is TGTGCCAGCAAGCGGGGGGCCGCCTACGAGCAGTACTTC.

The CDR3 region has the DNA TGTGCCATCAGTGAGTCGGGCGGGGCAGCCTACAATGAGCAGTTCTTC. As protein: CAISESGGAAYNEQFF. This chain connects TRBV10-3 to TRBJ2-1; possibly TRBD2 for D (6 bases). Trimming removed 0 bases at V and 2 bases at J, with 11 bases between. The CDR3 has 16 residues. The germline gives CDR1 ENHRY, CDR2 SYGVKD.